Sequencing of this TCR beta chain was carried out in a study of cytomegalovirus exposure and HLA in healthy donors. This clone was picked up a small number of times. What it recognizes is unknown. Study-wide results and limits: A later analysis linked a missense variant in DCLRE1C to the trimming of TCR beta V and J genes.

This PCR relied on a set of 60 Vbeta primers and 13 Jbeta primers. Data came from immunoSEQ multiplex PCR; TCRdb stores just in-frame clones and leaves some out. The repertoire holds 150,000 to 200,000 clones, with roughly four fifths as singletons. The CDR3 length is 15 residues. The V gene lost 5 bases and the J gene lost 1 base, with 10 bases spanning the gap. CDR1 is SGHDT and CDR2 is YYEEEE in the germline V gene. The sequencing sample was made of PBMCs. The rearrangement links TRBV5-6 to TRBJ2-6, with TRBD1 as a possible D gene (5 bases). This TCR derives from a male donor in good health and CMV-seronegative. CDR3 residues: CASRIGDSGANVLTF. CDR3 nucleotide sequence: TGTGCCAGCAGAATAGGGGATTCTGGGGCCAACGTCCTGACTTTC. Using reference TRBV5-6 and TRBJ2-6 for the parts outside the CDR3, the full variable domain is DAGVTQSPTHLIKTRGQQVTLRCSPKSGHDTVSWYQQALGQGPQFIFQYYEEEERQRGNFPDRFSGHQFPNYSSELNVNALLLGDSALYLCASRIGDSGANVLTFGAGSRLTVL.